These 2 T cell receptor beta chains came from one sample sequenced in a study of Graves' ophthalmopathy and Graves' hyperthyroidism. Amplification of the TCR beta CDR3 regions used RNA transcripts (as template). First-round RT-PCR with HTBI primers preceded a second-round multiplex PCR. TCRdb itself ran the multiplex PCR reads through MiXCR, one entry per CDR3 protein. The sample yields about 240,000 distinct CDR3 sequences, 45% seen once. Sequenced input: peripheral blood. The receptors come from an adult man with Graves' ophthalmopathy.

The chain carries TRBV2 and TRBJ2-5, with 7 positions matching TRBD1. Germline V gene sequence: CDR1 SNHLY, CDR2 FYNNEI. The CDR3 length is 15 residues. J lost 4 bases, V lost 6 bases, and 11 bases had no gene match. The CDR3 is CASSDTRGPGETQYF. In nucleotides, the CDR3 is TGTGCCAGCAGCGATACGAGGGGGCCGGGAGAGACCCAGTACTTC.

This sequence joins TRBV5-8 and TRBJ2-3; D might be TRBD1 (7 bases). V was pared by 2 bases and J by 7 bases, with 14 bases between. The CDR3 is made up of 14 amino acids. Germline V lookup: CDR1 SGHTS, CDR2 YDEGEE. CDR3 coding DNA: TGTGCCAGCAGCTTAGGAGGGGGACAGCATACGCAGTATTTT. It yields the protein CASSLGGGQHTQYF.